A selection of T cell receptor beta chains follows, all from one sample in a study of blood T cell repertoires in COVID-19. The method was immunoSEQ multiplex PCR; TCRdb's version includes in-frame clones alone and lacks a portion of them. The sample shows over 70,000 clones, around 87% of them seen only once. The sample taken for sequencing was peripheral blood. The source of these receptors is a human donor in a cohort sampled during active COVID-19. CDR3s include the opening cysteine and the closing phenylalanine or tryptophan. The D gene is left open where the match is weak. Clone size is not always given. Where it is, it says once, few, many or a class for expanded clones.

>TRBV29-1|TRBD1|NA|TRBJ1-4
CSVEATGPEKVFF
TGCAGCGTTGAAGCGACAGGGCCAGAAAAGGTGTTTTTT
>TRBV30|NA|NA|TRBJ1-4
CAGTRTREKLFF
TGTGCCGGGACCCGGACTCGGGAAAAACTGTTTTTT
>TRBV7-2|TRBD2|NA|TRBJ2-3
CASSPSLAGATGTQYF
TGTGCCAGCAGCCCCTCACTAGCGGGAGCGACGGGTACGCAGTATTTT
>TRBV29-1|NA|few|TRBJ2-3
CSVERGGSTDTQYF
TGCAGCGTTGAAAGAGGCGGGAGCACAGATACGCAGTATTTT
>TRBV29-1|NA|once|TRBJ2-1
CSVGLTSYNEQFF
TGCAGCGTAGGACTCACCTCCTACAATGAGCAGTTCTTC
>TRBV5-4|NA|NA|TRBJ2-2
CASSPDGQPTGELFF
TGTGCCAGCAGCCCCGACGGACAGCCCACCGGGGAGCTGTTTTTT
>TRBV30|TRBD1|NA|TRBJ2-6
CAWSGGQGASGANVLTF
TGTGCCTGGAGTGGGGGACAGGGAGCTTCTGGGGCCAACGTCCTGACTTTC
>TRBV14|NA|NA|TRBJ2-7
CASSQVDTYEQYF
TGTGCCAGCAGCCAAGTGGACACCTACGAGCAGTACTTC
>TRBV14|TRBD2|NA|TRBJ2-7
CASSLSKRGRSYEQYF
TGTGCCAGCAGCCTGAGCAAGCGGGGGCGATCCTACGAGCAGTACTTC
>TRBV5-1|TRBD2|NA|TRBJ2-7
CASSSGTSGYAYEQYF
TGCGCCAGCAGCTCTGGGACTAGCGGGTATGCCTACGAGCAGTACTTC
>TRBV9|NA|NA|TRBJ1-1
CASSNMNTEAFF
TGTGCCAGCAGCAATATGAACACTGAAGCTTTCTTT
>TRBV7-2|TRBD1|few|TRBJ2-6
CASSSEGARGANVLTF
TGTGCCAGCAGCTCCGAGGGGGCGAGGGGGGCCAACGTCCTGACTTTC
>TRBV7-9|NA|NA|TRBJ2-7
CASSFDSPYEQYF
TGTGCCAGCAGCTTCGACAGTCCCTACGAGCAGTACTTC
>TRBV30|TRBD1|NA|TRBJ2-7
CAWSVTGAEQYF
TGTGCCTGGAGTGTAACAGGGGCCGAGCAGTACTTC
>TRBV9|NA|NA|TRBJ2-1
CASSVAGDSYNEQFF
TGTGCCAGCAGCGTAGCCGGAGATTCCTACAATGAGCAGTTCTTC
>TRBV5-6|TRBD2|NA|TRBJ2-3
CASSLQGLGDTQYF
TGTGCCAGCAGCTTGCAGGGACTAGGGGATACGCAGTATTTT
>TRBV11-1|NA|NA|TRBJ2-1
CASRIRGSSYNEQFF
TGTGCCAGCCGAATCAGGGGAAGCTCCTACAATGAGCAGTTCTTC
>TRBV28|TRBD1|NA|TRBJ2-5
CASGTGGRETQYF
TGTGCCAGCGGCACAGGGGGGAGGGAGACCCAGTACTTC
>TRBV5-4|TRBD2|NA|TRBJ2-1
CASSLRGTSGRTGGKFF
TGTGCCAGCAGCTTGAGAGGGACTAGCGGGAGGACCGGGGGGAAGTTCTTC
>TRBV6-6|NA|NA|TRBJ1-5
CASSYGVGKGNQPQHF
TGTGCCAGCAGTTACGGGGTCGGGAAAGGCAATCAGCCCCAGCATTTT
>TRBV12-5|NA|NA|TRBJ1-1
CASGMGSSEGGTEAFF
TGTGCTAGTGGTATGGGTTCCAGTGAGGGTGGAACTGAAGCTTTCTTT
>TRBV4-1|NA|NA|TRBJ1-4
CASSQDGGDLFF
TGCGCCAGCAGCCAAGATGGGGGGGACCTGTTTTTT
>TRBV2|TRBD2|NA|TRBJ2-7
CASSELTSGTYEQYF
TGTGCCAGCAGTGAACTGACTAGCGGGACCTACGAGCAGTACTTC
>TRBV5-1|TRBD1|NA|TRBJ1-5
CASSPTTGSNQPQHF
TGCGCCAGCAGCCCTACGACAGGGAGCAATCAGCCCCAGCATTTT
>TRBV4-1|TRBD2|NA|TRBJ2-7
CASSLAGGPGEQYF
TGCGCCAGCAGTCTAGCGGGAGGGCCAGGCGAGCAGTACTTC
>TRBV7-6|TRBD1|NA|TRBJ2-2
CASSLADRGLTGELFF
TGTGCCAGCAGCTTAGCGGACAGGGGGTTGACCGGGGAGCTGTTTTTT
>TRBV6-5|NA|NA|TRBJ2-3
CASGRSTDTQYF
TGTGCCAGCGGCAGGAGCACAGATACGCAGTATTTT
>TRBV5-1|TRBD2|NA|TRBJ2-1
CASSQGLAGANEQFF
TGCGCCAGCAGCCAGGGACTAGCGGGAGCCAATGAGCAGTTCTTC
>TRBV28|NA|NA|TRBJ1-6
CASRAGSGFEVSPLHF
TGTGCCAGCAGGGCAGGCTCAGGGTTCGAGGTTTCACCCCTCCACTTT
>TRBV27|TRBD2|few|TRBJ2-7
CASRTGGAGPYEQYF
TGTGCCAGCCGGACCGGGGGGGCGGGACCCTACGAGCAGTACTTC
>TRBV7-9|TRBD1|NA|TRBJ2-5
CASRQGGETQYF
TGTGCCAGTAGACAGGGGGGAGAGACCCAGTACTTC
>TRBV10-2|NA|NA|TRBJ1-1
CASSDPHGTSIPEAFF
TGCGCCAGCAGTGATCCGCACGGGACATCGATACCTGAAGCTTTCTTT
>TRBV19|NA|NA|TRBJ1-6
CASSMEAGYNSPLHF
TGTGCCAGTAGTATGGAAGCAGGTTATAATTCACCCCTCCACTTT
>TRBV4-1|TRBD1|NA|TRBJ2-7
CASSQNSGTGGYEQYF
TGCGCCAGCAGCCAGAACTCCGGGACAGGGGGTTACGAGCAGTACTTC
>TRBV7-9|TRBD2|NA|TRBJ2-3
CASSSLAGYTDTQYF
TGTGCCAGCAGCTCCTTAGCGGGATACACAGATACGCAGTATTTT